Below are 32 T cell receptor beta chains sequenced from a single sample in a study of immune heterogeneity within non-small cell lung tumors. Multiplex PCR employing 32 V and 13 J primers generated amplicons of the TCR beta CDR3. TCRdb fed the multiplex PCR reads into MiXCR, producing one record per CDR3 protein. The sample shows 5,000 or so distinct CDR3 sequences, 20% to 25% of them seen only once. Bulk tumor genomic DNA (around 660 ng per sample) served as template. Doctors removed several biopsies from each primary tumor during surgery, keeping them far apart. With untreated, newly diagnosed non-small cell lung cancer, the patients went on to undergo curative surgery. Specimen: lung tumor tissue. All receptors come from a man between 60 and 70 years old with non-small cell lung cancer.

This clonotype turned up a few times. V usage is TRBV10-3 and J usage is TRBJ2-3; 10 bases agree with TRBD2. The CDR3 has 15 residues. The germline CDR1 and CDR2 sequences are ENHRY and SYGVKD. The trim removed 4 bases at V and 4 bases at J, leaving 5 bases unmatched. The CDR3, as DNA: TGTGCCATCAGTGGGAGCGGGAGGGCCCCAGATACGCAGTATTTT. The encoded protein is CAISGSGRAPDTQYF.

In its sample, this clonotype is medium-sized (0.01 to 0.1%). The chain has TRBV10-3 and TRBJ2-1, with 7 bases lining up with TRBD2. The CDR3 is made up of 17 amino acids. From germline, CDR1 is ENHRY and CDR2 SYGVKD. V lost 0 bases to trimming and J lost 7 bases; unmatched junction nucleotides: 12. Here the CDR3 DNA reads TGTGCCATCAGTGAGTCAGCTATGGCGGGAGAACGGAATGAGCAGTTCTTC. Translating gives CAISESAMAGERNEQFF.

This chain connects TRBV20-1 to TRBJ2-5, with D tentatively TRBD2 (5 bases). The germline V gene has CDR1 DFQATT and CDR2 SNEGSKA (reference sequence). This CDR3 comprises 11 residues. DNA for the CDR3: TGCAGAGCGGAGATTGGGGAGACCCAGTACTTC. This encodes CRAEIGETQYF.

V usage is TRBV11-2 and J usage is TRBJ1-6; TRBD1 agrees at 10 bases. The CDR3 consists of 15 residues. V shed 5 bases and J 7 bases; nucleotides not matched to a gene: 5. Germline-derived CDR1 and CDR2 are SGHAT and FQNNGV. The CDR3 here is CASSATTGGNSPLHF. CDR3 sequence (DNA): TGTGCCAGCAGCGCCACGACAGGGGGCAATTCACCCCTCCACTTT.

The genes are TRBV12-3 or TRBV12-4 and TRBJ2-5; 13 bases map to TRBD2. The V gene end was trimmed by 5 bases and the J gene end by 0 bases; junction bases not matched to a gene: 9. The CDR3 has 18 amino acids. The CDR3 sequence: CASSGWTSGSQYQETQYF. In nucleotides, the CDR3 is TGTGCCAGCAGTGGGTGGACTAGCGGGAGCCAGTACCAAGAGACCCAGTACTTC.

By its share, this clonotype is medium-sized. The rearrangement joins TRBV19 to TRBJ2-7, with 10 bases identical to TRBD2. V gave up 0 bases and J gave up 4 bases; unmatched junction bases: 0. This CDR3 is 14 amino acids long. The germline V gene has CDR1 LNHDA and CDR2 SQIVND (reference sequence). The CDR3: CASSIDSGRYEQYF. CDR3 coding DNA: TGTGCCAGTAGTATAGATAGCGGGAGGTACGAGCAGTACTTC.

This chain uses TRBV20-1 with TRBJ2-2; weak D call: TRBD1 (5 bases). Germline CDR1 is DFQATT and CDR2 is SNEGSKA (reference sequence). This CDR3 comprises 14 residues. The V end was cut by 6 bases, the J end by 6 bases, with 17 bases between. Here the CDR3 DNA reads TGCAGTGCGAAGACAGTTGGAGCAGCCGGGGAGCTGTTTTTT. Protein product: CSAKTVGAAGELFF.

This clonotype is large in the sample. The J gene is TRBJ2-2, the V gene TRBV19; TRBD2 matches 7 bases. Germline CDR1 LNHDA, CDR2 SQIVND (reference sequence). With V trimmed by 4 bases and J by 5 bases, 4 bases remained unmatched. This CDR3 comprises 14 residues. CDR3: CASSSGAGTGELFF. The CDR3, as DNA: TGTGCCAGTAGTAGCGGAGCGGGGACCGGGGAGCTGTTTTTT.

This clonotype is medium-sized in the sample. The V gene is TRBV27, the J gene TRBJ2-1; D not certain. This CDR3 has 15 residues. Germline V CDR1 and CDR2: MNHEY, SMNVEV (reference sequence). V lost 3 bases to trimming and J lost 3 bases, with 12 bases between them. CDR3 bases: TGTGCCAGCAGTTTGGATAGCCCCTACTACAATGAGCAGTTCTTC. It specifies CASSLDSPYYNEQFF.

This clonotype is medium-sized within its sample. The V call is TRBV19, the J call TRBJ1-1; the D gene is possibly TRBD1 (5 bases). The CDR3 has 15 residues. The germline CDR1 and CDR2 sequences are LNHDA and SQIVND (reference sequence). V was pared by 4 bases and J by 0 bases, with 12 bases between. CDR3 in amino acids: CASSTGGVMNTEAFF. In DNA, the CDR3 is TGTGCCAGTAGTACGGGGGGGGTTATGAACACTGAAGCTTTCTTT.

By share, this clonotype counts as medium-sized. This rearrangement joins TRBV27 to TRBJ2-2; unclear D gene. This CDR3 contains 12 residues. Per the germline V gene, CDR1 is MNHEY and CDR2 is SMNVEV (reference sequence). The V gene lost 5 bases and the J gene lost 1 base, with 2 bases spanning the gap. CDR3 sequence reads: CASSQNTGELFF. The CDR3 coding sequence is TGTGCCAGCAGTCAGAACACCGGGGAGCTGTTTTTT.

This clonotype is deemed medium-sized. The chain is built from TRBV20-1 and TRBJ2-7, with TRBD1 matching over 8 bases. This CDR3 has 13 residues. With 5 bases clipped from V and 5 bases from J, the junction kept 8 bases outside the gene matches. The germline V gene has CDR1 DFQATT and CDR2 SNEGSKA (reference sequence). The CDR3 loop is CSAGDRIPDEQYF. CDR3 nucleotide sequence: TGCAGTGCTGGGGACAGGATACCCGACGAGCAGTACTTC.

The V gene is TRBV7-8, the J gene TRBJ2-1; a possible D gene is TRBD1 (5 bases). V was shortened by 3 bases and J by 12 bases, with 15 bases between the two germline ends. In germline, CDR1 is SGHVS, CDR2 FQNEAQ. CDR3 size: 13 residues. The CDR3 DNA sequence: TGTGCCAGCAGCTTGTACACGCTCCAGGGGCAGTTCTTC. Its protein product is CASSLYTLQGQFF.

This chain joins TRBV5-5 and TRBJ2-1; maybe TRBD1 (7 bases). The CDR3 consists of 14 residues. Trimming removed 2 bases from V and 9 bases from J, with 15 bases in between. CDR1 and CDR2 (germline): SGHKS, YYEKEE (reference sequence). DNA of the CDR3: TGTGCCAGCAGCTTTGGGCAGGGGGGTGGTGAGCAGTTCTTC. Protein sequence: CASSFGQGGGEQFF. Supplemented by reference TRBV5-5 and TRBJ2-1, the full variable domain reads DAGVTQSPTHLIKTRGQQVTLRCSPISGHKSVSWYQQVLGQGPQFIFQYYEKEERGRGNFPDRFSARQFPNYSSELNVNALLLGDSALYLCASSFGQGGGEQFFGPGTRLTVL.

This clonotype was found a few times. The CDR3 region is CAWSGANTEAFF. The CDR3 nucleotides read TGTGCCTGGAGTGGTGCGAACACTGAAGCTTTCTTT. This rearrangement joins TRBV30 to TRBJ1-1; D not certain. Germline lookup yields CDR1 GTSNPN and CDR2 SVGIG (reference sequence). CDR3 length equals 12 residues. Trimming pared 1 base from V and 1 base from J, leaving 4 bases between.

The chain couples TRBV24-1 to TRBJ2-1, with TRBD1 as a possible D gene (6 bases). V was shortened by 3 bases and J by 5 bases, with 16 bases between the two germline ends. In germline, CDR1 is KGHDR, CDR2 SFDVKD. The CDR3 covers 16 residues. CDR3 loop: CATSDKGVSWDNEQFF. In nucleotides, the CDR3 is TGTGCCACCAGTGATAAGGGGGTAAGTTGGGACAATGAGCAGTTCTTC.

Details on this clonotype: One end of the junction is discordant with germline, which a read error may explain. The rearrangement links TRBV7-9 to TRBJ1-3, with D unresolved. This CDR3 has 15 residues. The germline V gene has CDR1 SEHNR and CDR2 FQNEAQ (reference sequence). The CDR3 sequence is CASSLSTKPGITIYF. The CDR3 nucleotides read TGTGCCAGCAGCTTAAGTACGAAACCTGGAATCACCATATATTTT.

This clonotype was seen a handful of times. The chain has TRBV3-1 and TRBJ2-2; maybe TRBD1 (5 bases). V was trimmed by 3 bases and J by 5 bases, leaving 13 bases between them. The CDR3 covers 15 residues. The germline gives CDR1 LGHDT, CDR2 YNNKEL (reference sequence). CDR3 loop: CASSQGRVGTGELFF. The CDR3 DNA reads TGTGCCAGCAGCCAGGGCAGGGTGGGGACCGGGGAGCTGTTTTTT.

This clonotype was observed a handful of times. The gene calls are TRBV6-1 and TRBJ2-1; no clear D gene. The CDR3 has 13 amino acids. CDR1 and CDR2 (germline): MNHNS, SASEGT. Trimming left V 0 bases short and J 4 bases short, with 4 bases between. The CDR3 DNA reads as TGTGCCAGCAGTGAAGCCGAATACAATGAGCAGTTCTTC. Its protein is CASSEAEYNEQFF.

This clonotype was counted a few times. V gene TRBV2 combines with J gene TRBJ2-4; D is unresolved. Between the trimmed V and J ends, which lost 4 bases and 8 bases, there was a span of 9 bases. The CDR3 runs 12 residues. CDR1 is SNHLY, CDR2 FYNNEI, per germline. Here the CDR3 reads CASSVGVDIQYF. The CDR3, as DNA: TGTGCCAGCAGTGTAGGAGTTGACATTCAGTACTTC.

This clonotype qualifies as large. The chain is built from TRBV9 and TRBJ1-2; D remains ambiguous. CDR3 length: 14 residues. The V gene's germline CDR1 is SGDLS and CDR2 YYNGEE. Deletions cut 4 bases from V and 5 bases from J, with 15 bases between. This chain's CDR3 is CASSQLVSRYGYTF. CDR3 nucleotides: TGTGCCAGCAGCCAACTTGTATCGCGGTATGGCTACACCTTC.

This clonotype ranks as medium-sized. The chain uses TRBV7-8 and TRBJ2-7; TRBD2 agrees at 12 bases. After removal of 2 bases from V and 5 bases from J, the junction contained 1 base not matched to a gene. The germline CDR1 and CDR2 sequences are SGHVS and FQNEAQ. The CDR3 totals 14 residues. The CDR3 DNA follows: TGTGCCAGCAGCTTATCTAGCGGGAGGGACGAGCAGTACTTC. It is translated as CASSLSSGRDEQYF.

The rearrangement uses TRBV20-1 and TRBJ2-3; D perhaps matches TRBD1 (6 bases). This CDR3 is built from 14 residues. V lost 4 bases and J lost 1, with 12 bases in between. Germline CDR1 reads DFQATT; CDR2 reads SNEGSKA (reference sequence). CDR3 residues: CSAKDRYRTDTQYF. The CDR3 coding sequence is TGCAGTGCTAAAGACAGGTATCGCACAGATACGCAGTATTTT.

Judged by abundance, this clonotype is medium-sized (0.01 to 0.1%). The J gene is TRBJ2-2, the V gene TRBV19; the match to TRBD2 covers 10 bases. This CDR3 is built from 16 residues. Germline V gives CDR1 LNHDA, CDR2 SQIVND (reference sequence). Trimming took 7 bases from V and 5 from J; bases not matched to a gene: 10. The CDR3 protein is CASTGLAAGGTGELFF. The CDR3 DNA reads TGTGCCAGTACCGGACTAGCGGCGGGAGGAACCGGGGAGCTGTTTTTT.

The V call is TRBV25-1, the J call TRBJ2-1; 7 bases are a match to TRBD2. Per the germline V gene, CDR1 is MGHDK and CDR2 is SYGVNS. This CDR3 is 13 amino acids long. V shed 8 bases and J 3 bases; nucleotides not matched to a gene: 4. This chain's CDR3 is CASGGGVYNEQFF. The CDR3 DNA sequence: TGTGCCAGCGGGGGGGGGGTCTACAATGAGCAGTTCTTC.

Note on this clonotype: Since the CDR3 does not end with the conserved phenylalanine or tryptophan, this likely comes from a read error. DNA for the CDR3: TGTGCCATCAGTGAAGGACAGGGGGATACGCAGTATTCT. Protein product: CAISEGQGDTQYS. The V call is TRBV10-3, the J call TRBJ2-3, with 9 nucleotides matching TRBD1. In germline, CDR1 is ENHRY, CDR2 SYGVKD. The CDR3 consists of 13 residues. The V and J ends lost 3 bases and 6 bases, in that order; junction bases with no gene match: 1.

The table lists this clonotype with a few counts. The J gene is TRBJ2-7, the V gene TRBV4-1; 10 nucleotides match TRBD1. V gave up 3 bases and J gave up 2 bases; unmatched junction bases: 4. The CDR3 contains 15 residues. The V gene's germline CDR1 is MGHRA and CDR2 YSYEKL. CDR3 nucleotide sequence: TGCGCCAGCAGCCAGTCCGGGACAGGGGCCTACGAGCAGTACTTC. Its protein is CASSQSGTGAYEQYF.

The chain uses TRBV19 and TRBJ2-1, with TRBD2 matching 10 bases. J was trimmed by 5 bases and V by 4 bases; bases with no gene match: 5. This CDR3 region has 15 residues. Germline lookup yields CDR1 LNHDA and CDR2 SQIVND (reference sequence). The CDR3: CASSTLAGRDNEQFF. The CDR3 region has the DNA TGTGCCAGTAGTACACTAGCGGGAAGGGACAATGAGCAGTTCTTC.

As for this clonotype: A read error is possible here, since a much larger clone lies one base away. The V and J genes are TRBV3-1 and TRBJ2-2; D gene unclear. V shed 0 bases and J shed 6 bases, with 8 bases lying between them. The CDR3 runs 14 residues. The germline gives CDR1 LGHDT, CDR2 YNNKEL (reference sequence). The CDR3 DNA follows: TGTGCCAGCAGCCAAGATCGGGCTTCCGGGGAGCTGTTTTTT. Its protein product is CASSQDRASGELFF.

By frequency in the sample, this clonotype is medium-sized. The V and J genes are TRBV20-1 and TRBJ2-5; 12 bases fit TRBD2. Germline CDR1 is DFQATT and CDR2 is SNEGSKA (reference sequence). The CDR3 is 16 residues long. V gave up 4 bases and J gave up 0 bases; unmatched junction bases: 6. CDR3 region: CSATLTSGGDQETQYF. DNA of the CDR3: TGCAGTGCTACCCTGACTAGCGGGGGAGACCAAGAGACCCAGTACTTC.

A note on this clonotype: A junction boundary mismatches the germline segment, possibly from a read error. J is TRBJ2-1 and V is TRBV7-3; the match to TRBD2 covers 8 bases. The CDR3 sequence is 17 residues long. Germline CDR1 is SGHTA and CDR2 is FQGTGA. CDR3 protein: CASILTEGGRSYNEQFF. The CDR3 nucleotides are TGTGCCAGCATCTTAACGGAAGGCGGGAGGAGTTACAATGAGCAGTTCTTC.

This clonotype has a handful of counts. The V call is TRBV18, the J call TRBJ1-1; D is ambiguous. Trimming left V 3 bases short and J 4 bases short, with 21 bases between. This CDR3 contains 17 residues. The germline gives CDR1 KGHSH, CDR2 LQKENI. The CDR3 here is CASSPQGSGTRGTEAFF. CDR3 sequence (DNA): TGTGCCAGCTCACCCCAAGGGTCGGGAACACGGGGCACTGAAGCTTTCTTT.